The next 19 T cell receptor beta chains were all read from a single sample in a study of ipilimumab plus nivolumab after autologous stem cell transplantation. Clones were sequenced by immunoSEQ multiplex PCR, and TCRdb holds only the in-frame ones, with some missing. The table lists around 16,000 clones, about 86% of them singletons. The material was PBMCs, obtained in a trial of ipilimumab plus nivolumab as post-transplant consolidation. These receptors originate from a male donor with diffuse large B-cell lymphoma.

V gene TRBV6-5 combines with J gene TRBJ1-2; no definite D call. This CDR3 contains 11 residues. Between the trimmed V and J ends, which lost 5 bases and 8 bases, there was a span of 9 bases. Germline V gene lookup returns CDR1 MNHEY and CDR2 SVGAGI. As DNA, the CDR3 is TGTGCCAGCAGTGGGAACGGGGGCTACACCTTC. This sequence encodes CASSGNGGYTF.

V is TRBV19 and J is TRBJ1-6; tentative D call: TRBD1 (6 bases). V dropped 3 bases and J dropped 8 bases, with 11 bases sitting between them. This CDR3 has 14 residues. Germline CDR1 LNHDA, CDR2 SQIVND (reference sequence). The CDR3 reads CASSMAGGHSPLHF. CDR3 in DNA: TGTGCCAGTAGTATGGCCGGGGGCCATTCACCCCTCCACTTT. Combining the CDR3 with reference TRBV19 and TRBJ1-6 gives the whole variable domain DGGITQSPKYLFRKEGQNVTLSCEQNLNHDAMYWYRQDPGQGLRLIYYSQIVNDFQKGDIAEGYSVSREKKESFPLTVTSAQKNPTAFYLCASSMAGGHSPLHFGNGTRLTVT.

V gene TRBV4-1 combines with J gene TRBJ2-2, with TRBD1 identical over 8 bases. The CDR3 loop spans 16 amino acids. V dropped 1 base and J dropped 3; count of bases not matched to a gene: 4. Germline V lookup: CDR1 MGHRA, CDR2 YSYEKL. This CDR3 reads CASSQGTGRDTGELFF. In DNA, the CDR3 is TGCGCCAGCAGCCAAGGGACAGGGCGGGACACCGGGGAGCTGTTTTTT.

This chain uses TRBV27 with TRBJ2-1; 9 nucleotides agree with TRBD1. This CDR3 has 16 residues. V gave up 5 bases and J gave up 4 bases; unmatched junction bases: 9. Germline loops: CDR1 MNHEY, CDR2 SMNVEV (reference sequence). This CDR3 is CASSAFPGQGYNEQFF. The CDR3 nucleotides are TGTGCCAGCAGTGCCTTCCCGGGACAGGGATACAATGAGCAGTTCTTC.

The CDR3 is CASSLVGAVAYNEQFF. CDR3 coding DNA: TGCGCCAGCAGCTTGGTTGGGGCCGTGGCCTACAATGAGCAGTTCTTC. The J gene is TRBJ2-1, the V gene TRBV5-1; D may be TRBD1 (5 bases). Trimming took 0 bases from V and 2 from J, leaving 12 bases between them. The germline gives CDR1 SGHRS, CDR2 YFSETQ. This CDR3 contains 16 residues.

V is TRBV5-1 and J is TRBJ2-5; 7 bases are a match to TRBD1. This CDR3 is built from 14 residues. Germline-derived CDR1 and CDR2 are SGHRS and YFSETQ. After removal of 3 bases from V and 1 base from J, the junction contained 3 bases not matched to a gene. CDR3 sequence: CASSSGQFQETQYF. Here the CDR3 DNA reads TGCGCCAGCAGCTCGGGACAGTTCCAAGAGACCCAGTACTTC.

This clone has only one observation. The chain employs TRBV6-1 and TRBJ1-1; D gene unclear. The CDR3 sequence is 13 residues long. Per germline, CDR1 MNHNS and CDR2 SASEGT. Trimming cost V 4 bases and J 1 base, with 7 bases left between them. The CDR3 DNA is TGTGCCAGCAGTGTCCAGGAGAACACTGAAGCTTTCTTT. This codes for CASSVQENTEAFF.

The chain recombines TRBV5-4 with TRBJ1-2; D perhaps matches TRBD1 (6 bases). The germline gives CDR1 SGHNT, CDR2 YYREEE (reference sequence). V lost 3 bases, J lost 8 bases, and 20 bases lay in between. This CDR3 spans 15 amino acids. CDR3 amino acids: CASSSWGGPFGGYTF. The CDR3 DNA reads as TGTGCCAGCAGCTCCTGGGGGGGGCCCTTCGGAGGCTACACCTTC.

This chain uses TRBV29-1 with TRBJ2-3; D is uncertain. The CDR3 loop spans 13 amino acids. V dropped 3 bases and J dropped 0 bases, with 7 bases sitting between them. CDR1 is SQVTM, CDR2 ANQGSEA, per germline. The DNA for the CDR3 is TGCAGCGTTGACGCACGAAGCACAGATACGCAGTATTTT. Amino acids: CSVDARSTDTQYF.

The chain uses TRBV25-1 and TRBJ2-3; no clear D gene. This CDR3 has 11 amino acids. Germline V gene data show CDR1 as MGHDK and CDR2 as SYGVNS. V was pared by 4 bases and J by 4 bases, with 3 bases between. Here the CDR3 reads CASSAADTQYF. Written as DNA, the CDR3 is TGTGCCAGCAGTGCCGCAGATACGCAGTATTTT.

This sequence joins TRBV7-9 and TRBJ2-5; tentatively, D is TRBD1 (6 bases). Trimming pared 3 bases from V and 0 bases from J, leaving 8 bases between. The CDR3 sequence is 14 residues long. Germline V gene sequence: CDR1 SEHNR, CDR2 FQNEAQ (reference sequence). CDR3 DNA sequence: TGTGCCAGCAGCTTTAACAGGGACCAAGAGACCCAGTACTTC. This encodes CASSFNRDQETQYF.

This rearrangement joins TRBV28 to TRBJ2-1, with 7 bases identical to TRBD2. The CDR3 length is 16 residues. With V trimmed by 2 bases and J by 9 bases, 13 bases remained unmatched. Germline loops: CDR1 MDHEN, CDR2 SYDVKM. CDR3 DNA: TGTGCCAGCAGTTTACCGCGCTTCGGGGGGATTGGTGAGCAGTTCTTC. Translation: CASSLPRFGGIGEQFF. The full variable domain, with the rest looked up from reference TRBV28 and TRBJ2-1, is DVKVTQSSRYLVKRTGEKVFLECVQDMDHENMFWYRQDPGLGLRLIYFSYDVKMKEKGDIPEGYSVSREKKERFSLILESASTNQTSMYLCASSLPRFGGIGEQFFGPGTRLTVL.

This chain joins TRBV27 and TRBJ2-3, with D perhaps given as TRBD1 or TRBD2 (5 bases each). The CDR3 covers 13 residues. Germline V CDR1 and CDR2: MNHEY, SMNVEV (reference sequence). V lost 0 bases, J lost 10 bases, and 11 bases lay in between. This CDR3 is CASSLSEGSPQYF. The CDR3 bases are TGTGCCAGCAGTTTATCCGAGGGGAGCCCGCAGTATTTT.

The rearrangement links TRBV6-6 to TRBJ1-3; D not certain. V lost 6 bases and J lost 0, with 9 bases in between. Germline CDR1 reads MNHNY; CDR2 reads SVGAGI (reference sequence). The CDR3 is 14 residues long. CDR3 region: CASRNRNSGNTIYF. The CDR3 DNA reads as TGTGCCAGCAGGAACAGAAACTCTGGAAACACCATATATTTT.

The chain links TRBV5-6 to TRBJ2-3; possible D gene TRBD1, 5 bases. Germline V gene data show CDR1 as SGHDT and CDR2 as YYEEEE. The CDR3 is 15 amino acids. V lost 4 bases to trimming and J lost 1 base, with 13 bases between them. The CDR3 is CASSLGGRGTDTQYF. Written as DNA, the CDR3 is TGTGCCAGCAGCCTCGGTGGCAGGGGCACAGATACGCAGTATTTT.

This sequence joins TRBV19 and TRBJ2-3; no definite D call. Trimming shortened V by 1 base and J by 2 bases, and 13 bases separated the two germline ends. CDR1 and CDR2 (germline): LNHDA, SQIVND (reference sequence). This CDR3 comprises 16 residues. CDR3 DNA sequence: TGTGCCAGTAGTATAGGAGTGAACAGATACACAGATACGCAGTATTTT. Translation: CASSIGVNRYTDTQYF.

With respect to this clone: A much larger clone sits a single nucleotide away, making a read error possible. The V gene is TRBV2, the J gene TRBJ1-5; D perhaps matches TRBD1 (5 bases). This CDR3 contains 17 residues. The germline gives CDR1 SNHLY, CDR2 FYNNEI. The CDR3 DNA reads TGTGCCAGCAGTGAAGTGGGGCGGGGCAATAGCAATCAGTCCCAGCATTTT. Translating it yields CASSEVGRGNSNQSQHF. Full variable domain (outside the CDR3, taken from reference TRBV2 and TRBJ1-5): EPEVTQTPSHQVTQMGQEVILRCVPISNHLYFYWYRQILGQKVEFLVSFYNNEISEKSEIFDDQFSVERPDGSNFTLKIRSTKLEDSAMYFCASSEVGRGNSNQSQHFGDGTRLSIL.

J is TRBJ2-1 and V is TRBV6-6; possible D gene TRBD2, 7 bases. V dropped 2 bases and J dropped 7 bases, with 12 bases sitting between them. Germline V gene sequence: CDR1 MNHNY, CDR2 SVGAGI (reference sequence). This CDR3 contains 14 residues. The CDR3 loop is CASSYTEGGNEQFF. The DNA of the CDR3 is TGTGCCAGCAGTTACACCGAGGGGGGGAATGAGCAGTTCTTC.

This chain links TRBV29-1 with TRBJ2-1, with D perhaps TRBD2 (8 bases). Germline V gene data show CDR1 as SQVTM and CDR2 as ANQGSEA. Trimming removed 7 bases at V and 2 bases at J, with 18 bases between. The CDR3 is 15 residues long. CDR3 in amino acids: CSAKGGGGPYNEQFF. Written as DNA, the CDR3 is TGCAGCGCAAAAGGGGGCGGGGGGCCCTACAATGAGCAGTTCTTC.